This is a list of T cell receptor beta chains from one sample in a study of blood T cell repertoires in COVID-19. Here immunoSEQ multiplex PCR was the method, and the copy in TCRdb shows in-frame clones only, minus some. The sample records 70,000 to 90,000 clones, around 88% being singletons. The sample consisted of peripheral blood. These receptors all stem from a man older than 75 with COVID-19, enrolled during active disease. Each CDR3 is given with its conserved first and last residue. D genes are given only for firm matches. Only some rows state a clone size, as once, few, many or a class for expanded clones.

d_call,v_call,clone_size,j_call,cdr3_nt,cdr3_aa
-,TRBV27,-,TRBJ1-5,TGTGCCAGCAGACAAGCGGGCCTCGGTTACAATCAGCCCCAGCATTTT,CASRQAGLGYNQPQHF
-,TRBV4-2,-,TRBJ1-6,TGTGCCAGCAGCCAAGGTTTGATGGTACAGGGTGGCTCACCCCTCCACTTT,CASSQGLMVQGGSPLHF
-,TRBV5-6,-,TRBJ2-5,TGTGCCAGCAGCTTGGCCCCGGCAGGGCCAGAGACCCAGTACTTC,CASSLAPAGPETQYF
-,TRBV18,-,TRBJ2-7,TGTGCCAGCTCACCGGTAAGGAGCGGCGAGCAGTACTTC,CASSPVRSGEQYF
-,TRBV5-1,-,TRBJ1-1,TGCGCCAGCAGCCTCCAGGGCCCTGGGAACACTGAAGCTTTCTTT,CASSLQGPGNTEAFF
-,TRBV2,-,TRBJ2-3,TGTGCCAGCAGTGAAGCGGCAGGGGTGGATACGCAGTATTTT,CASSEAAGVDTQYF
TRBD1,TRBV27,-,TRBJ1-1,TGTGCCAGCAGTTCCAGGGGGCCCTATCTAGAAGCTTTCTTT,CASSSRGPYLEAFF
-,TRBV9,once,TRBJ1-2,TGTGCCAGCAGCGTCGGAAGGGGGGGTAACTATGGCTACACCTTC,CASSVGRGGNYGYTF
-,TRBV6-2/TRBV6-3,-,TRBJ2-1,TGTGCCAGCAGTTACGAGAATGAGCAGTTCTTC,CASSYENEQFF
-,TRBV3-1/TRBV3-2,-,TRBJ2-6,TGTGCCAGCAGCCGATCCGGCTCTGGGGCCAACGTCCTGACTTTC,CASSRSGSGANVLTF
TRBD1,TRBV19,-,TRBJ1-6,TGTGCCAGTAGTATAAGGGGACAGGCCCGAAGCTCCTATAATTCACCCCTCCACTTT,CASSIRGQARSSYNSPLHF
TRBD1,TRBV4-1,few,TRBJ1-5,TGCGCCAGCAGCCCCCGACAGGGGGCTGATCAGCCCCAGCATTTT,CASSPRQGADQPQHF
TRBD1,TRBV18,-,TRBJ2-7,TGTGCCAGCTCGCAAGGGACAGGGACCTCCTACGAGCAGTACTTC,CASSQGTGTSYEQYF
-,TRBV18,once,TRBJ1-1,TGTGCCAGCTCACCAGGCAGGGCAGTAACTGAAGCTTTCTTT,CASSPGRAVTEAFF
-,TRBV3-1/TRBV3-2,-,TRBJ2-1,TGTGCCAGCAGCCAAGATCTGACGACAGCCTCCTACAATGAGCAGTTCTTC,CASSQDLTTASYNEQFF
-,TRBV19,-,TRBJ1-6,TGTGCCAGTAGAAGACAGAGTAATTCACCCCTCCACTTT,CASRRQSNSPLHF
-,TRBV5-4,-,TRBJ1-5,TGTGCCAGCAGCTTGGGGCCGGCGGGTCAGCCCCAGCATTTT,CASSLGPAGQPQHF
-,TRBV9,few,TRBJ2-5,TGTGCCAGCAGCGTAGATTCCGGAAGGGGGGAGACCCAGTACTTC,CASSVDSGRGETQYF
TRBD1,TRBV6-5,-,TRBJ1-1,TGTGCCAGCAGGCTTGCCGGGACAGGAAATTTTGAAGCTTTCTTT,CASRLAGTGNFEAFF
-,TRBV28,-,TRBJ2-1,TGTGCCAGCGCCGGGAGCCACAATGAGCAGTTCTTC,CASAGSHNEQFF
TRBD1,TRBV19,-,TRBJ1-2,TGTGCCAGTAGTATCAGGGGGCAAGTGAATGGCTACACCTTC,CASSIRGQVNGYTF
-,TRBV6-5,-,TRBJ1-6,TGTGCCAGCAGATCCCAGGGTATAAATAATTCACCCCTCCACTTT,CASRSQGINNSPLHF
-,TRBV19,-,TRBJ1-6,TGTGCCAGTAGCCGGGGGGTAAGGTCACCCCTCCACTTT,CASSRGVRSPLHF
-,TRBV11-2,-,TRBJ2-1,TGTGCCAGCAGCCGTACACCCTACAATGAGCAGTTCTTC,CASSRTPYNEQFF
-,TRBV7-2,-,TRBJ1-3,TGTGCCAGCAGCTTCTGGGCCTCAAGCTCTGGAAACACCATATATTTT,CASSFWASSSGNTIYF
-,TRBV5-1,-,TRBJ2-1,TGCGCCAGCAGCCCTGACTTGTTCAATGAGCAGTTCTTC,CASSPDLFNEQFF
TRBD1,TRBV5-4,-,TRBJ1-3,TGTGCCAGCAGCCCCGGGGACAGGAGGAACACCATATATTTT,CASSPGDRRNTIYF
-,TRBV2,once,TRBJ1-1,TGTGCCAGCAGGCCGGGAGGTTTCAACACTGAAGCTTTCTTT,CASRPGGFNTEAFF
TRBD1,TRBV6-5,-,TRBJ1-1,TGTGCCAGCAGTTACGGGGGACAGGGGATGGGTGAAGCTTTCTTT,CASSYGGQGMGEAFF